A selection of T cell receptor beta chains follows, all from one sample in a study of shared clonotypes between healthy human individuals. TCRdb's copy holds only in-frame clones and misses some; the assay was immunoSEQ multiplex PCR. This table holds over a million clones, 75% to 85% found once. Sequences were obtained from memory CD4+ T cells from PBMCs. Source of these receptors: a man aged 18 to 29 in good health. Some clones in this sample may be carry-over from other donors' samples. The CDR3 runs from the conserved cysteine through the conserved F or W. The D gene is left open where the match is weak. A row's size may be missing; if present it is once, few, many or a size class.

TGTGCCAGCAGTTTTACTGGGGCCAACGTCCTGACTTTC CASSFTGANVLTF . TRBJ2-6 . TRBV28 13
TGTGCCAGCAGCTTACAGCCGGCCAGAGTCTCTGGAAACACCATATATTTT CASSLQPARVSGNTIYF . TRBJ1-3 . TRBV7-2 17
TGTGCCAGCAGCGCTTGGTTGCCGGGACGCTATGGCTACACCTTC CASSAWLPGRYGYTF . TRBJ1-2 . TRBV9 15
TGTGCCAGCAGCTTAGACCCGGAGGAAGGCTACACCTTC CASSLDPEEGYTF . TRBJ1-2 many TRBV7-2 13
TGTGCCAGCAGATCTGACAGGCCCCATGGCTACACCTTC CASRSDRPHGYTF . TRBJ1-2 . TRBV6-6 13
TGTGCCAGCTCCCCGGGACTAGATTCCTACGAGCAGTACTTC CASSPGLDSYEQYF TRBD2 TRBJ2-7 . TRBV18 14
TGTGCCAGCAGCTCCCCTGCAAGGTTGGCCAGGGGCGAGCAGTACTTC CASSSPARLARGEQYF . TRBJ2-7 . TRBV13 16
TGTGCCAGCAGCTTAGTGGCGGCTAGCTCCTACGAGCAGTACTTC CASSLVAASSYEQYF . TRBJ2-7 . TRBV7-9 15
TGTGCCAGCAGTGGGGGGGGAAGAAGCAATCAGCCCCAGCATTTT CASSGGGRSNQPQHF . TRBJ1-5 . TRBV2 15
TGTGCCAGCAGGCGAGTCCCTAGCGGGAAGACCGGGGAGCTGTTTTTT CASRRVPSGKTGELFF TRBD2 TRBJ2-2 . TRBV11-2 16
TGTGCCAGCGACGAAAGCGGGAGCTCCTACAATGAGCAGTTCTTC CASDESGSSYNEQFF TRBD2 TRBJ2-1 . TRBV6-6 15
TGCGCCAGCAGCTTGGAGCTCAGTCTCGAGCAGTACTTC CASSLELSLEQYF . TRBJ2-7 . TRBV5-1 13
TGTGCCAGCAGCTTGGCTGGGGGCAACGAGCAGTACTTC CASSLAGGNEQYF . TRBJ2-7 . TRBV7-9 13
TGTGCCACAGTAAAGGGGACAGGGATCCGAGGGCTAGCGGAATACAATGAGCAGTTCTTC CATVKGTGIRGLAEYNEQFF TRBD1 TRBJ2-1 few TRBV2 20
TGTGCCAGCAGCTTAACTCGGCTAATTAACTATGGCTACACCTTC CASSLTRLINYGYTF . TRBJ1-2 . TRBV7-3 15
TGTGCCAGCTCACCACTTGCGGTTACCTACAATGAGCAGTTCTTC CASSPLAVTYNEQFF . TRBJ2-1 once TRBV18 15
TGTGCCTGGGTGGGACGGGACTCTGTGAGGAACACTGAAGCTTTCTTT CAWVGRDSVRNTEAFF . TRBJ1-1 . TRBV30 16
TGCGCCAGCAGCCAAGGAGCCGGGGGCAATCAGCCCCAGCATTTT CASSQGAGGNQPQHF . TRBJ1-5 few TRBV4-1 15
TGTGCCAGCAGTACCCCTATGGGGGGCAGGAACGAGCAGTACTTC CASSTPMGGRNEQYF . TRBJ2-7 few TRBV27 15
TGTGCCAGCCGTTTAAGAGGGAGGTTGGCAGATACGCAGTATTTT CASRLRGRLADTQYF . TRBJ2-3 . TRBV28 15
TGTGCCAGCAGCTTAATCCAGGTGAACACCGGGGAGCTGTTTTTT CASSLIQVNTGELFF . TRBJ2-2 once TRBV7-9 15
TGTGCCAGCAGCCTCCAAGGGGGACAGAACACTGAAGCTTTCTTT CASSLQGGQNTEAFF . TRBJ1-1 . TRBV7-9 15
TGCGCCAGCAGTTACCTAGCGGGAGGGCCGAATGAGCAGTTCTTC CASSYLAGGPNEQFF TRBD2 TRBJ2-1 . TRBV5-1 15
TGTGCCAGCAGCCAAGTGACTAGCGATGAAAACATTCAGTACTTC CASSQVTSDENIQYF TRBD2 TRBJ2-4 . TRBV4-2 15
TGCGCCAGCAGCATCGGACAGGGTGTTGAAGCTTTCTTT CASSIGQGVEAFF TRBD1 TRBJ1-1 . TRBV5-1 13
TGTGCCAGCAGCGTAGCTCTAGCGGGACCCCAAGAGACCCAGTACTTC CASSVALAGPQETQYF TRBD2 TRBJ2-5 . TRBV9 16
TGCAGCGTTGTAACCAGGGGAAACTATGGCTACACCTTC CSVVTRGNYGYTF . TRBJ1-2 . TRBV29-1 13
TGCGCCAGCAGGAAGGACAGGGGAGGCAATCAGCCCCAGCATTTT CASRKDRGGNQPQHF TRBD1 TRBJ1-5 . TRBV10-2 15
TGTGCCAGCAGACCTAACACGAACACTGAAGCTTTCTTT CASRPNTNTEAFF . TRBJ1-1 few TRBV11-3 13
TGTGCCAGCAGCCTCAGGGGTCCTTACAATCAGCCCCAGCATTTT CASSLRGPYNQPQHF . TRBJ1-5 . TRBV11-2 15
TGTGCCAGTAGTATAGGGGGCCATGGACAGCCCCAGCATTTT CASSIGGHGQPQHF . TRBJ1-5 . TRBV19 14
TGTGCCAGCAGCCCCCCCGGACAGGGGATCGTCTACACCTTC CASSPPGQGIVYTF TRBD1 TRBJ1-2 . TRBV7-8 14
TGTGCCAGCAGCCCAGGGACTAGCGGAAGAGAATCAGATACGCAGTATTTT CASSPGTSGRESDTQYF TRBD2 TRBJ2-3 . TRBV7-3 17
TGTGCCAGCAGTACTGTCTTTCGCGGAATCTATGGCTACACCTTC CASSTVFRGIYGYTF . TRBJ1-2 . TRBV2 15
TGTGCCAGCAGCTTAGGAGTACTTAACACTGAAGCTTTCTTT CASSLGVLNTEAFF . TRBJ1-1 few TRBV11-2 14
TGTGCCAGCAGTGAAGCCAGCGGGAGGCTCACAGATACGCAGTATTTT CASSEASGRLTDTQYF TRBD2 TRBJ2-3 . TRBV6-1 16
TGCGCCAGCAGCCAAGTGGGGCAGTCCAGGGGGGGCTACACCTTC CASSQVGQSRGGYTF TRBD1 TRBJ1-2 . TRBV4-1 15
TGTGCCACCTGGGAAGGCACGGCCACCGGGGAGCTGTTTTTT CATWEGTATGELFF . TRBJ2-2 . TRBV2 14
TGTGCCATCGGGGGGACTAGTAATGAGCAGTTCTTC CAIGGTSNEQFF TRBD2 TRBJ2-1 . TRBV10-3 12
TGTGCCAGCAGCTTTTTGTCTTCGGGGGCGATGGGCGAGCAGTACTTC CASSFLSSGAMGEQYF . TRBJ2-7 . TRBV7-2 16
TGTGCCAGTAGTTCGCAGTTCGTTAGCACAGATACGCAGTATTTT CASSSQFVSTDTQYF . TRBJ2-3 . TRBV19 15
TGTGCCAGTAGCCACAGGACAGGAAGATACGGACAGCCCCAGCATTTT CASSHRTGRYGQPQHF TRBD1 TRBJ1-5 . TRBV19 16
TGTGCCAGCAGTTTAAAGGGGAGTGGTGGCTACACCTTC CASSLKGSGGYTF . TRBJ1-2 once TRBV27 13
TGCGCCAGCAGCTTGGCCGGACAGGGGGGCACTGAAGCTTTCTTT CASSLAGQGGTEAFF TRBD1 TRBJ1-1 once TRBV5-1 15
TGTGCCAGCCTGAAAGCGGGAGCTGAGACCCAGTACTTC CASLKAGAETQYF TRBD2 TRBJ2-5 . TRBV7-9 13
TGTGCCAGCGGTGGATCACAGGTCCCCCGGGGGCGGGAGCAGTTCTTC CASGGSQVPRGREQFF . TRBJ2-1 once TRBV27 16